The 29 T cell receptor beta chains in this list originate from one sample, sequenced in a study of molecular identifiers for immune sequencing clone quantification. TCRdb used MiXCR to reprocess the PCR reads, holding one entry per CDR3 protein. The sample lists 600,000 to 650,000 distinct CDR3 sequences, around 20% occurring once. Sequencing was performed on naive CD8+ T cells from blood, with Jurkat cell RNA spiked in. Noted subset: FACS-sorted CD8+CD4-CCR7+CD45RA+ naive T cells. All receptors derive from a human donor in good health. Some libraries in this study had Jurkat cell RNA spiked in.

About this clonotype: A read error may account for a junction end that differs from germline. The chain has TRBV12-3 or TRBV12-4 and TRBJ1-2, with D perhaps TRBD1 (6 bases). This CDR3 is built from 13 residues. The CDR3 reads CASSPGTLYGCTF. CDR3 nucleotide sequence: TGTGCCAGCAGCCCCGGGACATTATATGGCTGCACCTTC.

This clonotype was recorded many times. The chain is built from TRBV15 and TRBJ2-3; D gene unclear. Trimming took off 0 bases at V and 1 base at J, with 11 bases between the two ends. This CDR3 has 16 amino acids. CDR1 is LNHNV, CDR2 YYDKDF, per germline (reference sequence). CDR3 DNA sequence: TGTGCCACCAGCAGAGATCTAATGTTGGGCACAGATACGCAGTATTTT. This gives the protein CATSRDLMLGTDTQYF.

This clonotype was seen at least ten times. The rearrangement links TRBV15 to TRBJ2-3; D gene unclear. Between the trimmed V and J ends, which lost 6 bases and 4 bases, there was a span of 11 bases. The germline gives CDR1 LNHNV, CDR2 YYDKDF (reference sequence). This CDR3 is 13 amino acids long. CDR3 DNA: TGTGCCACCAGGGACCCCGGTGCAGATACGCAGTATTTT. Encoded protein: CATRDPGADTQYF.

In its sample, this clonotype was seen many times. V is TRBV29-1 and J is TRBJ1-1; 7 nucleotides align to TRBD1. The CDR3 consists of 12 residues. Germline CDR1 and CDR2: SQVTM and ANQGSEA. After removal of 0 bases from V and 12 bases from J, the junction contained 7 bases not matched to a gene. CDR3 DNA sequence: TGCAGCGTTGAAGAGGTCAGGGGGTGGCCTTTCTTT. Translated, it gives CSVEEVRGWPFF.

This clonotype was found many times. CDR3 sequence: CASSPGGSYNEQFF. The CDR3 bases are TGTGCCAGCAGTCCGGGGGGCTCCTACAATGAGCAGTTCTTC. The chain uses TRBV6-2 or TRBV6-3 and TRBJ2-1; 7 bases agree with TRBD2. CDR1 and CDR2 (germline): MNHEY, SVGEGT. The CDR3 has 14 amino acids. Unmatched junction bases numbered 1, after V lost 5 bases and J lost 0 bases.

This clonotype was seen repeatedly, ten times or more. The chain has TRBV20-1 and TRBJ2-3; D tentatively fits TRBD1 or TRBD2 (5 bases each). CDR1 and CDR2 from the germline V gene are DFQATT and SNEGSKA (reference sequence). The CDR3 has 15 amino acids. The ends were cut back, 0 bases at V and 5 bases at J, with 15 bases in the middle. The CDR3 loop is CSARDARGRLDTQYF. The CDR3 nucleotides are TGCAGTGCTAGAGATGCCCGGGGCAGGCTAGATACGCAGTATTTT.

Ten or more counts support this clonotype. This chain joins TRBV29-1 and TRBJ1-3; D may be TRBD1 (5 bases). The V gene's germline CDR1 is SQVTM and CDR2 ANQGSEA. The CDR3 extends over 14 amino acids. V was cut by 5 bases and J by 0 bases, with 11 bases left in between. The CDR3 sequence: CSVRDGRSGNTIYF. The DNA for the CDR3 is TGCAGCGTTCGGGACGGTCGCTCTGGAAACACCATATATTTT.

There are a few counts of this clonotype. The chain joins TRBV7-2 to TRBJ2-7; 7 nucleotides align to TRBD2. Germline CDR1 is SGHTA and CDR2 is FQGNSA. This CDR3 contains 17 residues. V shed 1 base, J shed 6 bases, and the junction held 15 bases outside the gene matches. The CDR3, as DNA: TGTGCCAGCAGCTTAGATTGGCTAGCGGCAGGCCTCGGCGAGCAGTACTTC. This gives the protein CASSLDWLAAGLGEQYF. Complete variable domain (other parts from reference TRBV7-2 and TRBJ2-7): GAGVSQSPSNKVTEKGKDVELRCDPISGHTALYWYRQSLGQGLEFLIYFQGNSAPDKSGLPSDRFSAERTGGSVSTLTIQRTQQEDSAVYLCASSLDWLAAGLGEQYFGPGTRLTVT.

This clonotype has at least ten counts. This rearrangement joins TRBV18 to TRBJ1-1; D ambiguous. The CDR3 is made up of 15 amino acids. From germline, CDR1 is KGHSH and CDR2 LQKENI. V was pared by 2 bases and J by 0 bases, with 10 bases between. For the CDR3, the DNA is TGTGCCAGCTCACCATCGGACGGAATGAACACTGAAGCTTTCTTT. Its translation: CASSPSDGMNTEAFF.

A remark on this clonotype: This clone may be a read error of a much larger clone one base away. The chain links TRBV6-2 or TRBV6-3 to TRBJ2-7, with 8 bases identical to TRBD1. Germline CDR1 reads MNHEY; CDR2 reads SVGEGT. V gave up 7 bases and J gave up 2 bases; unmatched junction bases: 10. This CDR3 comprises 15 residues. The CDR3 DNA follows: TGTGCCAGCACTCCCTCCAGACAGGGGACCTACGAGCAGTACTTC. This sequence encodes CASTPSRQGTYEQYF.

V gene TRBV4-1 combines with J gene TRBJ2-7; 8 bases are shared with TRBD2. The CDR3 runs 15 residues. The germline gives CDR1 MGHRA, CDR2 YSYEKL. The J segment lost 2 bases and the V segment lost 2 bases, leaving 5 bases of the junction unmatched. CDR3 sequence (DNA): TGCGCCAGCAGCCAAACTAGCGGAGCAGCCTACGAGCAGTACTTC. Translation gives CASSQTSGAAYEQYF.

With regard to this clonotype: A read error may explain this, as a much larger clone is one base away. The chain employs TRBV3-1 and TRBJ2-7; no clear D. Trimming pared 2 bases from V and 2 bases from J, leaving 10 bases between. There are 14 residues in the CDR3. Germline CDR1 and CDR2: LGHDT and YNNKEL (reference sequence). The CDR3 loop is CASSQRSTTYEQYF. CDR3 sequence (DNA): TGTGCCAGCAGCCAAAGGAGCACCACCTACGAGCAGTACTTC.

This clonotype was detected many times. The rearrangement joins TRBV12-3 or TRBV12-4 to TRBJ1-4; perhaps TRBD1 as D (5 bases). The CDR3 length is 15 residues. V dropped 4 bases and J dropped 7 bases, with 16 bases sitting between them. The chain's CDR3 is CASSSSLGVGEKLFF. DNA of the CDR3: TGTGCCAGCAGTTCATCTTTAGGGGTTGGTGAAAAACTGTTTTTT.

This clonotype has a count of ten or more. The rearrangement uses TRBV12-3 or TRBV12-4 and TRBJ2-3, with 7 bases lining up with TRBD1. With 2 bases clipped from V and 4 bases from J, the junction kept 6 bases outside the gene matches. The CDR3 runs 15 residues. The CDR3 sequence is CASSLSPGGADTQYF. The CDR3 coding sequence is TGTGCCAGCAGTTTATCACCAGGGGGAGCAGATACGCAGTATTTT.

This clonotype was detected a few times. V gene TRBV6-2 or TRBV6-3 combines with J gene TRBJ2-7, with TRBD1 identical over 7 bases. V shed 4 bases, J shed 2 bases, and the junction held 17 bases outside the gene matches. Germline V CDR1 and CDR2: MNHEY, SVGEGT. The CDR3 sequence is 18 residues long. The DNA of the CDR3 is TGTGCCAGCAGTTTTTCCCGTACACAGGGGTCCCCGGCCTACGAGCAGTACTTC. It is translated as CASSFSRTQGSPAYEQYF.

This clonotype occurred once. This rearrangement joins TRBV2 to TRBJ1-2; 8 bases line up with TRBD1. Losses at the gene ends were 5 bases for V and 4 bases for J; bases not matched to a gene: 9. Germline CDR1 reads SNHLY; CDR2 reads FYNNEI. The CDR3 extends over 15 amino acids. In DNA form, the CDR3 reads TGTGCCAGCAGTCAATCCGGGACAGGAACCTATGGCTACACCTTC. This gives the protein CASSQSGTGTYGYTF.

Only a few counts were recorded for this clonotype. It is likely a read error: a sequence one base away is far more abundant. The CDR3 bases are TGTGCCAGCGGCCGGACAGGGGGAAATGAAAAACTGTTTTTT. Translating gives CASGRTGGNEKLFF. V usage is TRBV11-2 and J usage is TRBJ1-4; 10 positions agree with TRBD1. V dropped 8 bases and J dropped 5; count of bases not matched to a gene: 5. CDR3 size: 14 residues. Germline V gene lookup returns CDR1 SGHAT and CDR2 FQNNGV.

With respect to this clonotype: One base away lies a much larger clone, so this may be a sequencing read error. The chain couples TRBV6-5 to TRBJ1-1; D not resolved. V gave up 5 bases and J gave up 9 bases, with 19 bases separating them. Germline CDR1 MNHEY, CDR2 SVGAGI. This CDR3 comprises 14 residues. CDR3 sequence (DNA): TGTGCCAGCAGTCCACCCCTTCGAAGGACTAAAGCTTTCTTT. Encoded protein: CASSPPLRRTKAFF.

This clonotype occurred a few times. The CDR3 DNA is TGCAGTGCTAGAGAACTGGGACAAGGGTCCTACGAGCAGTACTTC. This codes for CSARELGQGSYEQYF. The genes are TRBV20-1 and TRBJ2-7, with D possibly TRBD1 on 6 matching bases. The CDR3 totals 15 residues. The V end was cut by 0 bases, the J end by 1 base, with 13 bases between. Looked up from germline, CDR1 is DFQATT and CDR2 is SNEGSKA (reference sequence).

This clonotype has at least ten counts. J is TRBJ2-3 and V is TRBV12-3 or TRBV12-4, with D possibly being TRBD2 (6 bases). V gave up 1 base and J gave up 0 bases, with 11 bases separating them. This CDR3 contains 16 residues. The CDR3 DNA is TGTGCCAGCAGTTTAGGTTTGAGCGGGAGCACAGATACGCAGTATTTT. Protein product: CASSLGLSGSTDTQYF.

The chain has TRBV4-1 and TRBJ1-5; a weak D match, TRBD1 (6 bases). The germline V gene has CDR1 MGHRA and CDR2 YSYEKL. The V and J ends lost 5 bases and 5 bases respectively, with 10 bases between them. The CDR3 consists of 13 residues. CDR3 protein: CASSRGSDQPQHF. As DNA, the CDR3 is TGCGCCAGCAGCAGGGGGTCCGATCAGCCCCAGCATTTT.

This clonotype was counted ten times or more. The rearrangement uses TRBV30 and TRBJ2-1; D call uncertain. The V gene's germline CDR1 is GTSNPN and CDR2 SVGIG (reference sequence). This CDR3 comprises 13 residues. Trimming pared 2 bases from V and 11 bases from J, leaving 16 bases between. CDR3 region: CAWSRSTSPQQFF. The CDR3 DNA reads TGTGCCTGGAGTAGATCTACAAGCCCTCAGCAGTTCTTC. The complete variable domain, with remaining parts taken from reference TRBV30 and TRBJ2-1, reads SQTIHQWPATLVQPVGSPLSLECTVEGTSNPNLYWYRQAAGRGLQLLFYSVGIGQISSEVPQNLSASRPQDRQFILSSKKLLLSDSGFYLCAWSRSTSPQQFFGPGTRLTVL.

This clonotype was recorded a few times. V usage is TRBV30 and J usage is TRBJ2-4; D is perhaps TRBD2 (6 bases). The germline gives CDR1 GTSNPN, CDR2 SVGIG (reference sequence). The CDR3 runs to 13 residues. V was cut by 5 bases and J by 1 base, with 9 bases left in between. In DNA form, the CDR3 reads TGTGCCTGGGATAGCGGCGCCAAAAACATTCAGTACTTC. It is translated as CAWDSGAKNIQYF.

This clonotype came up many times. The gene calls are TRBV29-1 and TRBJ1-1; maybe TRBD1 (5 bases). The V and J ends lost 3 bases and 0 bases respectively, with 8 bases between them. Germline CDR1 reads SQVTM; CDR2 reads ANQGSEA. This CDR3 has 13 residues. The CDR3 DNA reads as TGCAGCGTTGACGACAGCTTGAACACTGAAGCTTTCTTT. This gives the protein CSVDDSLNTEAFF.

The sample holds a few counts of this clonotype. The V gene is TRBV12-3 or TRBV12-4, the J gene TRBJ2-1; 7 bases fit TRBD2. There are 17 residues in the CDR3. V was clipped by 7 bases and J by 0 bases; unmatched bases: 12. This chain's CDR3 is CASITSYRTSSYNEQFF. For the CDR3, the DNA is TGTGCCAGCATCACCTCGTATAGGACTAGCTCCTACAATGAGCAGTTCTTC.

In the case of this clonotype: This may be a read error: a much more frequent sequence differs by one nucleotide. The J gene is TRBJ2-3, the V gene TRBV6-2 or TRBV6-3; no clear D gene. Germline CDR1 MNHEY, CDR2 SVGEGT. The length of the CDR3 is 14 residues. The V end lost 2 bases, the J end lost 2 bases, and 8 bases lay between the germline ends. The CDR3 DNA reads TGTGCCAGCAGTTACATAGCTAACACAGATACGCAGTATTTT. It codes for CASSYIANTDTQYF.

This clonotype was recorded many times. The CDR3 DNA sequence: TGTGCCAGCACCCCCCGCCCCAGGTCGTACAATGAGCAGTTCTTC. Residues: CASTPRPRSYNEQFF. V gene TRBV28 combines with J gene TRBJ2-1; D not resolved. Trimming pared 7 bases from V and 4 bases from J, leaving 17 bases between. This CDR3 spans 15 amino acids. Per the germline V gene, CDR1 is MDHEN and CDR2 is SYDVKM.

This clonotype was seen just once. A much more abundant neighbour one base away suggests this may be a read error. The CDR3 reads CASSQSTRNAGELFF. The CDR3, as DNA: TGTGCCAGCAGCCAGTCGACTCGAAACGCCGGGGAGCTGTTTTTT. The rearrangement uses TRBV14 and TRBJ2-2, with unresolved D. Trimming stripped 3 bases from V and 6 bases from J, with 14 bases between. The CDR3 is 15 amino acids. CDR1 and CDR2 from the germline V gene are SGHDN and FVKESK. The whole variable domain, filled in from reference TRBV14 and TRBJ2-2, reads EAGVTQFPSHSVIEKGQTVTLRCDPISGHDNLYWYRRVMGKEIKFLLHFVKESKQDESGMPNNRFLAERTGGTYSTLKVQPAELEDSGVYFCASSQSTRNAGELFFGEGSRLTVL.

The sample holds a few counts of this clonotype. The V gene is TRBV27, the J gene TRBJ2-7; a weak D match, TRBD1 (5 bases). The CDR3 has 12 residues. Germline V gene sequence: CDR1 MNHEY, CDR2 SMNVEV (reference sequence). V shed 4 bases and J shed 6 bases, with 10 bases lying between them. The CDR3 reads CASSSQGSEQYF. The CDR3 DNA follows: TGTGCCAGCAGTTCCCAGGGTTCCGAGCAGTACTTC.